This T cell receptor (beta chain) came from a study of graft-versus-host responses after intestinal transplantation (dated by TCRdb to the early 2020s). Concerning the study at large: The transplants that recipients received were multivisceral, liver-intestinal, or isolated intestinal. Graft-versus-host and host-versus-graft alloreactive T cell clones were tracked in the graft, circulation and bone marrow after intestinal transplantation using bulk TCR-beta CDR3 sequencing. Anti-thymocyte globulin induction was given to all recipients, followed by maintenance tacrolimus and steroids for approximately 3 years. Of the 20 to 25 intestinal transplant recipients enrolled in the cohort, one of whom was a retransplant, a few patients without pretransplant specimens were excluded. A peak of at least 4% donor T cells among recipient peripheral blood mononuclear cells was the definition used for donor T cell macrochimerism. Rather than being sequenced by the commercial service, samples from three later patients were sequenced in-house on an Illumina MiSeq and processed with MiXCR. To identify alloreactive clones, pre-transplant mixed lymphocyte reaction products were sequenced and then compared with unstimulated pre-transplant donor and recipient T cells. What the research found in general, with its limitations: Patients with donor T cell macrochimerism had high GvH to HvG T cell clonal ratios in their allografts. GvH clones were found in recipient bone marrow, and some of the GvH clones appeared earlier in ileal mucosa or blood, which is consistent with an intestinal mucosal origin. Early after transplant, peak levels of circulating GvH clones were found to be associated with declines in HvG clones. The relatively low number and heterogeneity of intestinal transplant patients limited the conclusions.

Libraries were constructed by the immunoSEQ multiplex PCR assay. High-throughput TCR-beta CDR3 sequencing of genomic DNA from most patients was performed by Adaptive Biotechnologies. In the source study's methods: Adaptive's ImmunoSEQ software was the source of the TCR sequencing data for 15 to 20 patients, while a few other patients were processed with MiXCR and VDJtools. CDR3 nucleotide sequences shared between donor and recipient were removed because their origin could not be assigned. To count as alloreactive, a clone needed at least 2-fold expansion over unstimulated cells and a minimum CFSE-low frequency of 0.002% (template counts) or 0.001% (read counts). Clones were considered mappable if detected in sequenced pre-transplant spleen, lymph node, or MLR CFSE-low populations of the donor or recipient. The cumulative frequency of alloreactive clones was calculated as a percentage of all sequences, weighted by copy number. As stored in TCRdb, this immuneACCESS dataset retains in-frame rearrangements with V and J assigned. A fraction of the clones does not appear; measured against another copy, unresolved V genes explain less than half of the discrepancy, and the remainder lacks a known reason. Clone size and V and J calls were adopted from that table, with D and trimming inferred from the DNA. The sample data list around 20,000 clones, and 85% to 95% of these were observed just once. The ten largest account for 0.75% to 0.9% of the sample.

The CDR3 goes from the cysteine to the phenylalanine over 15 residues. Just the 45-base CDR3 DNA is kept, in frame starting at base 1. Unmatched junction bases come to 4, with V trimmed by 0 bases and J by 7 bases. Looking up the germline V gene yields CDR1 SGHDT and CDR2 YYEEEE. Blood samples were collected up to 4 times in the first month after transplant and then at least monthly when available. A note on this clone: Its antigen specificity is not known. No base-level quality is on record; no much larger clone is a single base apart.

Recombination linked TRBV5-6 to TRBJ2-1; 10 junctional bases match TRBD2. The sequencing here drew on PBMCs, taken 23 days after intestinal transplant. This sequence was found in a human patient who received an intestinal transplant, so some T cells may come from the graft donor. The sequenced DNA is TGTGCCAGCAGCTTGGGGCTAGCGGGGGCGAATGAGCAGTTCTTC. This sequence encodes CASSLGLAGANEQFF.